One sample yielded the 11 T cell receptor beta chains listed below, sequenced in a study of T cells after yellow fever vaccination. TCRdb re-derived calls from the 5' RACE reads in MiXCR, one entry per CDR3 protein. The sample lists some 320,000 distinct CDR3 sequences, roughly 9.4% occurring once. The sample consisted of PBMCs, taken on the day of the first yellow fever vaccination. These receptors came from a man between 18 and 35 years old who received the YFV17D yellow fever vaccine.

This chain links TRBV7-2 with TRBJ2-7, with D hard to call. Looked up from germline, CDR1 is SGHTA and CDR2 is FQGNSA. V was pared by 3 bases and J by 7 bases, with 10 bases between. This CDR3 contains 12 residues. The CDR3 nucleotides are TGTGCCAGCAGCTTCAATCGGGTAGAGCAGTACTTC. Its translation: CASSFNRVEQYF. The variable domain in full, with the rest retrieved from reference TRBV7-2 and TRBJ2-7, is GAGVSQSPSNKVTEKGKDVELRCDPISGHTALYWYRQSLGQGLEFLIYFQGNSAPDKSGLPSDRFSAERTGGSVSTLTIQRTQQEDSAVYLCASSFNRVEQYFGPGTRLTVT.

The table lists this clonotype with a few counts. The V and J genes are TRBV29-1 and TRBJ2-3, with D maybe TRBD1 (5 bases). V dropped 6 bases and J dropped 2 bases, with 18 bases sitting between them. This CDR3 comprises 15 residues. CDR1 and CDR2 from the germline V gene are SQVTM and ANQGSEA. This CDR3 reads CSVSRTRGPTDTQYF. In DNA, the CDR3 is TGCAGCGTCTCCAGGACAAGGGGCCCCACAGATACGCAGTATTTT.

This clonotype was seen many times. V and J are TRBV11-2 and TRBJ2-1; either TRBD1 or TRBD2 may fit D (5 bases each). The CDR3 spans 13 residues. Trimming removed 5 bases at V and 8 bases at J, with 13 bases between. From germline, CDR1 is SGHAT and CDR2 FQNNGV. CDR3 sequence (DNA): TGTGCCAGCAGCGGACAACTAGGAGATGAGCAGTTCTTC. Its translation: CASSGQLGDEQFF.

Remarks on this clonotype: Given the absence of the conserved phenylalanine or tryptophan at the CDR3 end, a read error is likely. J is TRBJ1-5 and V is TRBV4-1; TRBD1 might be the D (5 bases). Trimming stripped 4 bases from V and 4 bases from J, with 14 bases between. CDR3 length: 15 residues. Germline V gene sequence: CDR1 MGHRA, CDR2 YSYEKL. Here the CDR3 DNA reads TGCGCCAGCAGCCCCACGGGAGGGGAGAATCAGCCCCAGCATTCT. Translated: CASSPTGGENQPQHS.

The chain links TRBV12-3 or TRBV12-4 to TRBJ1-1, with TRBD1 as a possible D gene (6 bases). CDR3 length: 16 amino acids. The germline V and J ends were trimmed by 6 bases and 6 bases, with 23 bases remaining between them. The CDR3 DNA reads TGTGCCAGCAGCTCGGGGGCGGTCGGGCCTCGCGCTGAAGCTTTCTTT. As protein: CASSSGAVGPRAEAFF.

The DNA of the CDR3 is TGCGCCAGCAGTGACACAGGGGGTGTCTATGGCTACACCTTC. It codes for CASSDTGGVYGYTF. This rearrangement joins TRBV5-1 to TRBJ1-2; 8 nucleotides align to TRBD1. Germline V gene sequence: CDR1 SGHRS, CDR2 YFSETQ. The CDR3 has 14 amino acids. After removal of 5 bases from V and 4 bases from J, the junction contained 7 bases not matched to a gene.

A few counts support this clonotype. This chain joins TRBV18 and TRBJ2-5, with TRBD2 matching 8 bases. V lost 6 bases to trimming and J lost 5 bases; unmatched junction nucleotides: 5. CDR1 and CDR2 from the germline V gene are KGHSH and LQKENI. This CDR3 is built from 13 residues. CDR3 sequence (DNA): TGTGCCAGCTCCCGCGGGGGGCCGGAGACCCAGTACTTC. Its translation is CASSRGGPETQYF.

This clonotype was detected only a few times. The chain recombines TRBV5-1 with TRBJ2-3; the D is unclear. The CDR3 runs 13 residues. With 0 bases removed from V and 5 bases from J, the gap between germline ends came to 7 bases. CDR1 is SGHRS and CDR2 is YFSETQ in the germline V gene. The CDR3 bases are TGCGCCAGCAGCTTGGCAGGCGAAGATACGCAGTATTTT. Translating gives CASSLAGEDTQYF.

The V gene is TRBV5-1, the J gene TRBJ1-1, with TRBD1 matching 7 bases. The V gene's germline CDR1 is SGHRS and CDR2 YFSETQ. The junction had 6 bases not matched to a gene; V was cut back by 0 bases and J by 10 bases. CDR3 size: 13 residues. DNA for the CDR3: TGCGCCAGCAGCTTGGAACAGGGGTCTGGAGCTTTCTTT. It specifies CASSLEQGSGAFF.

Ten or more counts support this clonotype. The genes are TRBV15 and TRBJ2-6, with D possibly matching TRBD1 (5 bases). The V end lost 0 bases, the J end lost 0 bases, and 9 bases lay between the germline ends. This CDR3 spans 17 amino acids. CDR1 and CDR2 (germline): LNHNV, YYDKDF (reference sequence). The CDR3 bases are TGTGCCACCAGCAGAGATCTAGGGGACTCTGGGGCCAACGTCCTGACTTTC. Translated: CATSRDLGDSGANVLTF.

The V call is TRBV4-1, the J call TRBJ1-3, with unresolved D. Germline CDR1 reads MGHRA; CDR2 reads YSYEKL. CDR3 length: 16 amino acids. V dropped 1 base and J dropped 3 bases, with 13 bases sitting between them. The CDR3 loop is CASSQADLPDGNTIYF. The CDR3 nucleotides read TGCGCCAGCAGCCAAGCGGACTTACCTGATGGAAACACCATATATTTT.